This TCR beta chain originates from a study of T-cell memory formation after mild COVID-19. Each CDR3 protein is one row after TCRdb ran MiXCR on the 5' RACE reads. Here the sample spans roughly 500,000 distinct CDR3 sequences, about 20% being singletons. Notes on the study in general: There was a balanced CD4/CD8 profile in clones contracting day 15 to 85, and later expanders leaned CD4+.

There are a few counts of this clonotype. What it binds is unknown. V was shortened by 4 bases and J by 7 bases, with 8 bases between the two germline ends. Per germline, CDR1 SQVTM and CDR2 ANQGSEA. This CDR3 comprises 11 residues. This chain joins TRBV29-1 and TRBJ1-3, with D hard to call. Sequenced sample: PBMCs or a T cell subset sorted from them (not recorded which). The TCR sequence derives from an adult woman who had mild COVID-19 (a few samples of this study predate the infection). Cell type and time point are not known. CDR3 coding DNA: TGCAGCGTTGGGAGACGTAACACCATATATTTT. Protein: CSVGRRNTIYF.